Reported below is one T cell receptor beta chain. The data belong to a study of blood T cell repertoires in COVID-19. Study details: The United States, Italy and Spain were the sources of the acute and convalescent COVID-19 samples. Sample material is recorded as cDNA or gDNA derived from T cells, B-cell-depleted T cells, or PBMCs.

Original analysis: How many nucleated cells were present was estimated from reference gene primer amplification. This table comes from immunoSEQ multiplex PCR, and its TCRdb copy is limited to in-frame clones, with some not included. V and J calls and clone size come straight from that table; D and trimming were deduced from the DNA. Seen here are about 100,000 clones, 69% observed once, and the top ten hold approximately 6.2%. Per germline, CDR1 LNHDA and CDR2 SQIVND (reference sequence). The CDR3 covers 17 residues. V was pared by 6 bases and J by 0 bases, with 18 bases between. This rearrangement joins TRBV19 to TRBJ1-3, with D possibly TRBD1 on 6 matching bases. This sequence was found in a man older than 75 with acute or convalescent COVID-19. Sequenced material: peripheral blood. The CDR3 region has the DNA TGTGCCAGTAGCGGGACACCCTATAGCTTCTCTGGAAACACCATATATTTT. Translated: CASSGTPYSFSGNTIYF.